This T cell receptor (beta chain) was captured by sequencing in a study of T cell responses to AZD1222 COVID-19 vaccine. Germline loops: CDR1 SQVTM, CDR2 ANQGSEA. Trimming took 3 bases from V and 3 from J, leaving 12 bases between them. This CDR3 spans 13 amino acids. Clones were sequenced by immunoSEQ multiplex PCR, and TCRdb holds only the in-frame ones, with some missing. Of about 120,000 clones in the sample, 85% to 90% are singletons; the top ten hold around 3.1%. This clonotype was obtained from an adult in good health. The gene calls are TRBV29-1 and TRBJ2-7; possibly TRBD1 or TRBD2 for D (5 bases each). Here the sequenced sample was peripheral blood, taken on day 0 of AZD1222 vaccination. CDR3 nucleotides: TGCAGCGTTGAGGGGCAGGGACGCTACGAGCAGTACTTC. This codes for CSVEGQGRYEQYF.